Below are 15 T cell receptor beta chains sequenced from a single sample in a study of blood T cells in healthy people across ages. Primed by a sample-barcoded 5' primer and a J-beta primer mix, a second PCR proceeded for 7 to 11 cycles. TCRdb processed the 5' RACE reads anew with MiXCR; each CDR3 protein has one entry. This table holds around 1.5 million distinct CDR3 sequences, 30% to 40% found once. The sequenced sample consisted of blood. Receptor source: a woman aged 25 to 39 in good health.

This clonotype was counted a single time. The chain recombines TRBV15 with TRBJ1-5; D is possibly TRBD1 (6 bases). The V and J ends lost 4 bases and 1 base respectively, with 11 bases between them. The CDR3 is 15 residues long. Per germline, CDR1 LNHNV and CDR2 YYDKDF (reference sequence). In nucleotides, the CDR3 is TGTGCCACCAGCACAACGAGGGGGAGCAATCAGCCCCAGCATTTT. Amino acid sequence: CATSTTRGSNQPQHF.

The chain joins TRBV5-1 to TRBJ1-1, with 7 bases fitting TRBD1. The V and J ends lost 4 bases and 5 bases, in that order; junction bases with no gene match: 11. In germline, CDR1 is SGHRS, CDR2 YFSETQ. The CDR3 is 15 residues long. The CDR3 here is CASSTATGAQTEAFF. DNA for the CDR3: TGCGCCAGCAGCACAGCCACAGGGGCGCAGACTGAAGCTTTCTTT.

This clonotype was detected many times. The V gene is TRBV4-1, the J gene TRBJ2-2; D remains ambiguous. V gave up 0 bases and J gave up 5 bases, with 7 bases separating them. This CDR3 region has 14 residues. Per germline, CDR1 MGHRA and CDR2 YSYEKL. The CDR3 here is CASSQEGMTGELFF. The CDR3 DNA is TGCGCCAGCAGCCAAGAGGGAATGACCGGGGAGCTGTTTTTT.

This clonotype has more than one count but fewer than ten. The V call is TRBV2, the J call TRBJ2-3, with 9 bases aligning to TRBD2. Germline V lookup: CDR1 SNHLY, CDR2 FYNNEI. This CDR3 region has 15 residues. V lost 4 bases to trimming and J lost 1 base; unmatched junction nucleotides: 3. The CDR3 bases are TGTGCCAGCAGTGGAGCGGGAGGTGGCACAGATACGCAGTATTTT. This sequence encodes CASSGAGGGTDTQYF. The whole variable domain, remainder taken from reference TRBV2 and TRBJ2-3, is EPEVTQTPSHQVTQMGQEVILRCVPISNHLYFYWYRQILGQKVEFLVSFYNNEISEKSEIFDDQFSVERPDGSNFTLKIRSTKLEDSAMYFCASSGAGGGTDTQYFGPGTRLTVL.

V and J are TRBV10-2 and TRBJ1-2; 11 nucleotides line up with TRBD1. This CDR3 is built from 13 residues. Germline values: CDR1 WSHSY, CDR2 SAAADI. Trimming cost V 6 bases and J 7 bases; bases outside gene matches: 4. The CDR3 sequence is CASRFGTGGGYTF. DNA of the CDR3: TGCGCCAGCAGGTTTGGGACAGGGGGTGGCTACACCTTC.

CDR3 bases: TGTGCCAGCAGACCGACAGGGGCCAACTACGAGCAGTACTTC. This encodes CASRPTGANYEQYF. This chain links TRBV12-3 or TRBV12-4 with TRBJ2-7, with TRBD1 identical over 8 bases. The CDR3 sequence is 14 residues long. Trimming removed 6 bases from V and 3 bases from J; junction bases left unmatched: 7.

This clonotype has a handful of counts. This chain links TRBV9 with TRBJ1-1, with D unclear. Germline-derived CDR1 and CDR2 are SGDLS and YYNGEE. Trimming pared 4 bases from V and 4 bases from J, leaving 17 bases between. The CDR3 is made up of 15 amino acids. The CDR3 loop is CASSPEAGLSTEAFF. The CDR3 nucleotides are TGTGCCAGCAGCCCCGAGGCAGGTTTGAGCACTGAAGCTTTCTTT.

This clonotype was counted between two and nine times. CDR3 nucleotides: TGCAGTGCTGAACCCGCGGGAGCCTACGAGCAGTACTTC. Protein: CSAEPAGAYEQYF. V and J are TRBV20-1 and TRBJ2-7, with 7 bases that match TRBD2. The CDR3 has 13 residues. V was clipped by 5 bases and J by 2 bases; unmatched bases: 6. Germline values: CDR1 DFQATT, CDR2 SNEGSKA (reference sequence).

This clonotype was recorded many times. The rearrangement uses TRBV20-1 and TRBJ2-3; possibly TRBD1 for D (5 bases). V was clipped by 0 bases and J by 0 bases, with 10 bases between them. This CDR3 has 15 amino acids. CDR1 and CDR2 from the germline V gene are DFQATT and SNEGSKA (reference sequence). The CDR3 DNA reads TGCAGTGCTAGAGATGGGGCGGCTAGCACAGATACGCAGTATTTT. Its translation: CSARDGAASTDTQYF.

This clonotype occurred a few times. This chain links TRBV4-1 with TRBJ2-5, with D possibly TRBD2 on 5 matching bases. V lost 6 bases to trimming and J lost 4 bases, with 18 bases between them. There are 15 residues in the CDR3. The germline V gene encodes CDR1 MGHRA and CDR2 YSYEKL. The CDR3 region is CASSSQFVGIETQYF. The CDR3 region has the DNA TGCGCCAGCAGTTCTCAATTCGTCGGGATAGAGACCCAGTACTTC.

This clonotype was recorded a few times. The chain combines TRBV4-1 with TRBJ2-3; 9 nucleotides align to TRBD2. V dropped 8 bases and J dropped 2; count of bases not matched to a gene: 8. Looked up from germline, CDR1 is MGHRA and CDR2 is YSYEKL. This CDR3 is 15 amino acids long. CDR3 residues: CASVPSGETTDTQYF. CDR3 nucleotide sequence: TGCGCCAGCGTTCCTAGCGGGGAAACCACAGATACGCAGTATTTT.

Turning to this clonotype: An end of the junction differs from the germline gene, which may be a read error. V gene TRBV6-6 combines with J gene TRBJ1-2; no definite D call. The CDR3 has 13 residues. The germline gives CDR1 MNHNY, CDR2 SVGAGI (reference sequence). The CDR3 spells CASSGSAGYDYTF. The CDR3 DNA reads TGTGCCAGCAGTGGTAGCGCAGGCTATGACTACACCTTC.

The chain is built from TRBV5-6 and TRBJ2-2; no reliable D call. This CDR3 has 14 amino acids. V gave up 0 bases and J gave up 3 bases, with 6 bases separating them. CDR1 is SGHDT, CDR2 YYEEEE, per germline. CDR3: CASSLVGHTGELFF. The CDR3 DNA sequence: TGTGCCAGCAGCTTGGTCGGCCACACCGGGGAGCTGTTTTTT.

This rearrangement joins TRBV7-9 to TRBJ2-7; possibly TRBD1 for D (6 bases). This CDR3 has 15 residues. CDR1 and CDR2 from the germline V gene are SEHNR and FQNEAQ (reference sequence). V lost 4 bases, J lost 2 bases, and 15 bases lay in between. The CDR3 DNA reads as TGTGCCAGCAGCTCATATCCCAGGGGTCCCTACGAGCAGTACTTC. Translated: CASSSYPRGPYEQYF.

V and J are TRBV10-3 and TRBJ1-4, with D tentatively TRBD1 (5 bases). The CDR3 loop spans 13 amino acids. V lost 10 bases, J lost 7 bases, and 16 bases lay in between. Germline V lookup: CDR1 ENHRY, CDR2 SYGVKD. Here the CDR3 DNA reads TGTGCCAGCCGGGACGGGGTCGGTGAAAAACTGTTTTTT. It encodes CASRDGVGEKLFF.